One and the same sample provided the 12 T cell receptor beta chains below, sequenced in a study of human T cells and chemical hapten exposure. TCRdb independently ran MiXCR on the RACE reads; one entry per CDR3 protein. The table shows over 300,000 distinct CDR3 sequences, with approximately 5.1% occurring only once. Specified time point: pre-sensitization, week 0. The treatment is: therapeutic diphenylcyclopropenone sensitization with weekly scalp DPC. This material consisted of whole blood, taken in connection with sensitization to the hapten diphenylcyclopropenone (DPC). The receptors stem from a woman in her forties or fifties with alopecia areata. Some clones in this sample may be carry-over from other donors' samples.

In this sample, this clonotype turned up many times. The J gene is TRBJ2-1, the V gene TRBV19; D is possibly TRBD2 (6 bases). The CDR3 totals 16 residues. Trimming took off 5 bases at V and 1 base at J, with 15 bases between the two ends. The germline V gene has CDR1 LNHDA and CDR2 SQIVND (reference sequence). CDR3 DNA: TGTGCCAGTAGTCTCGGGGGATTCCGGTCCTACAATGAGCAGTTCTTC. Translation: CASSLGGFRSYNEQFF.

This clonotype was recorded many times. The junction and the germline gene differ at one end; a read error may be behind it. The chain recombines TRBV4-3 with TRBJ2-7, with TRBD2 identical over 8 bases. This CDR3 contains 16 residues. Germline V gives CDR1 LGHNA, CDR2 YSLEER. CDR3 sequence reads: CASSQDPAGASDEQYF. The CDR3 region has the DNA TGCGCCAGCAGCCAAGACCCAGCGGGGGCCTCCGACGAGCAGTACTTC.

There are a few counts of this clonotype. The chain has TRBV6-1 and TRBJ1-5; unclear D gene. Germline assignment: CDR1 MNHNS and CDR2 SASEGT. Trimming cost V 7 bases and J 0 bases, with 13 bases left between them. The CDR3 has 15 residues. CDR3 sequence (DNA): TGTGCCAGCACCCCTGGAGGGAATAGCAATCAGCCCCAGCATTTT. Translation: CASTPGGNSNQPQHF.

The sample holds a few counts of this clonotype. The CDR3 DNA sequence: TGTGCCAGCAGCTTAGTGCAGGGCCCCTATGGCTACACCTTC. This sequence encodes CASSLVQGPYGYTF. The chain carries TRBV7-2 and TRBJ1-2, with D possibly matching TRBD1 (5 bases). The CDR3 runs 14 residues. Trimming shortened V by 1 base and J by 4 bases, and 10 bases separated the two germline ends. CDR1 and CDR2 from the germline V gene are SGHTA and FQGNSA.

This clonotype was seen repeatedly, ten times or more. The chain combines TRBV4-1 with TRBJ1-1; D might be TRBD1 (6 bases). The germline V gene encodes CDR1 MGHRA and CDR2 YSYEKL. The V gene lost 6 bases and the J gene lost 4 bases, with 9 bases spanning the gap. CDR3 size: 12 residues. CDR3 sequence reads: CASRGAGTEAFF. CDR3 sequence (DNA): TGCGCCAGCAGGGGGGCGGGCACTGAAGCTTTCTTT.

The CDR3 DNA follows: TGTGCCACCAGCAAGGGACTAGCTTCCAATGAGCAGTTCTTC. Amino acids: CATSKGLASNEQFF. The gene calls are TRBV15 and TRBJ2-1; TRBD2 matches at 9 bases. Trimming took 4 bases from V and 6 from J; bases not matched to a gene: 4. This CDR3 region has 14 residues. Germline V gene lookup returns CDR1 LNHNV and CDR2 YYDKDF (reference sequence).

This rearrangement joins TRBV20-1 to TRBJ1-1; D is unclear. The CDR3 loop spans 14 amino acids. Germline assignment: CDR1 DFQATT and CDR2 SNEGSKA (reference sequence). The V end lost 0 bases, the J end lost 1 base, and 9 bases lay between the germline ends. The CDR3 nucleotides are TGCAGTGCTAGAGATCCCCGGAGGAACACTGAAGCTTTCTTT. Protein sequence: CSARDPRRNTEAFF.

This clonotype was counted only a few times. The V gene is TRBV29-1, the J gene TRBJ2-5; 10 positions agree with TRBD2. Trimming cost V 2 bases and J 3 bases; bases outside gene matches: 3. The CDR3 has 14 residues. CDR1 SQVTM and CDR2 ANQGSEA come from the germline V gene. The chain's CDR3 is CSVELAGAEETQYF. CDR3 in DNA: TGCAGCGTTGAACTAGCGGGAGCGGAAGAGACCCAGTACTTC.

This clonotype has a handful of counts. The J gene is TRBJ1-4, the V gene TRBV5-6; no reliable D call. From germline, CDR1 is SGHDT and CDR2 YYEEEE. Trimming stripped 1 base from V and 8 bases from J, with 12 bases between. CDR3 length: 14 residues. The CDR3 nucleotides read TGTGCCAGCAGCTTGAAGGGAGGAGACGAAAAACTGTTTTTT. Protein product: CASSLKGGDEKLFF. Full variable domain (rest looked up from reference TRBV5-6 and TRBJ1-4): DAGVTQSPTHLIKTRGQQVTLRCSPKSGHDTVSWYQQALGQGPQFIFQYYEEEERQRGNFPDRFSGHQFPNYSSELNVNALLLGDSALYLCASSLKGGDEKLFFGSGTQLSVL.

This clonotype was seen ten or more times. This sequence joins TRBV3-1 and TRBJ2-2, with 7 positions matching TRBD2. CDR3 size: 17 residues. Germline values: CDR1 LGHDT, CDR2 YNNKEL (reference sequence). Trimming removed 0 bases from V and 4 bases from J; junction bases left unmatched: 8. CDR3 sequence reads: CASSQDAGSGATGELFF. In DNA form, the CDR3 reads TGTGCCAGCAGCCAAGATGCGGGGAGCGGGGCCACCGGGGAGCTGTTTTTT.

This clonotype was counted between two and nine times. The chain is built from TRBV13 and TRBJ1-3; unclear D gene. The CDR3 is made up of 13 amino acids. CDR1 PRHDT and CDR2 FYEKMQ come from the germline V gene (reference sequence). V gave up 5 bases and J gave up 0 bases, with 5 bases separating them. CDR3 nucleotides: TGTGCCAGCAGCCGTCCCTCTGGAAACACCATATATTTT. It specifies CASSRPSGNTIYF.

This clonotype was seen a handful of times. The rearrangement links TRBV4-2 to TRBJ2-5, with 9 bases lining up with TRBD2. V was clipped by 0 bases and J by 1 base; unmatched bases: 9. CDR1 and CDR2 (germline): LGHNA, YNFKEQ. CDR3 length equals 18 residues. Here the CDR3 DNA reads TGTGCCAGCAGCCAAGATGCCCCCGGCGGGGGGGCCCAAGAGACCCAGTACTTC. It specifies CASSQDAPGGGAQETQYF.